This T cell receptor beta chain was identified during a study of technical replicates of blood from a few donors. Sequenced by immunoSEQ multiplex PCR; TCRdb stores in-frame clones only, minus some. The table shows fewer than 85,000 clones, with roughly 96% occurring only once. Trimming took 3 bases from V and 8 from J; bases not matched to a gene: 12. From germline, CDR1 is SGHAT and CDR2 FQDESV (reference sequence). The CDR3 runs 16 residues. This sequence originates from a human donor in good health. The V gene is TRBV11-1, the J gene TRBJ2-1; 8 nucleotides match TRBD1. Sample: T cells isolated from PBMCs. In DNA form, the CDR3 reads TGTGCCAGCAGCTTCCGAACAGGGGGAAGTGTCCATGAGCAGTTCTTC. It specifies CASSFRTGGSVHEQFF.